The 18 T cell receptor beta chains given below trace back to one sample, sequenced in a study of blood T cell repertoires in COVID-19. Sequencing was performed with immunoSEQ multiplex PCR; in TCRdb, only in-frame clones are kept and a portion is missing. The table shows more than 60,000 clones, with roughly 88% occurring only once. The sample comprised peripheral blood. Receptor source: a woman aged 55-70 years with COVID-19, enrolled during active disease.

This chain links TRBV28 with TRBJ1-4, with a possible D match to TRBD1 (5 bases). Germline V lookup: CDR1 MDHEN, CDR2 SYDVKM. CDR3 size: 13 residues. V lost 8 bases and J lost 6, with 13 bases in between. DNA for the CDR3: TGTGCCAGCCTCGGGGGGGGAGATGAAAAACTGTTTTTT. This codes for CASLGGGDEKLFF. Together with reference TRBV28 and TRBJ1-4, the CDR3 gives the full variable domain: DVKVTQSSRYLVKRTGEKVFLECVQDMDHENMFWYRQDPGLGLRLIYFSYDVKMKEKGDIPEGYSVSREKKERFSLILESASTNQTSMYLCASLGGGDEKLFFGSGTQLSVL.

The V gene is TRBV29-1, the J gene TRBJ1-1; D is ambiguous. Per germline, CDR1 SQVTM and CDR2 ANQGSEA. V lost 4 bases, J lost 6 bases, and 15 bases lay in between. This CDR3 is 13 amino acids long. This CDR3 is CSVGGGLGPEAFF. In nucleotides, the CDR3 is TGCAGCGTTGGGGGAGGTTTAGGCCCTGAAGCTTTCTTT. Full variable domain (remainder filled in from reference TRBV29-1 and TRBJ1-1): SAVISQKPSRDICQRGTSLTIQCQVDSQVTMMFWYRQQPGQSLTLIATANQGSEATYESGFVIDKFPISRPNLTFSTLTVSNMSPEDSSIYLCSVGGGLGPEAFFGQGTRLTVV.

This rearrangement joins TRBV7-9 to TRBJ1-1; 7 bases are a match to TRBD1. J gave up 1 base and V 5 bases, and 4 bases lay outside the gene matches. The germline gives CDR1 SEHNR, CDR2 FQNEAQ (reference sequence). This CDR3 comprises 14 residues. The CDR3 sequence: CASSRQGPNTEAFF. CDR3 sequence (DNA): TGTGCCAGCAGCCGACAGGGCCCGAACACTGAAGCTTTCTTT.

This clone was detected only once. The chain uses TRBV19 and TRBJ1-1, with TRBD1 matching over 7 bases. The trim removed 5 bases at V and 1 base at J, leaving 4 bases unmatched. Per the germline V gene, CDR1 is LNHDA and CDR2 is SQIVND (reference sequence). The CDR3 is made up of 14 amino acids. The chain's CDR3 is CASSPGGKNTEAFF. CDR3 coding DNA: TGTGCCAGTAGTCCAGGGGGAAAGAACACTGAAGCTTTCTTT.

This clone was seen a few times. This chain connects TRBV28 to TRBJ1-2, with TRBD1 as a possible D gene (6 bases). Germline CDR1 is MDHEN and CDR2 is SYDVKM. V was clipped by 11 bases and J by 4 bases, with 14 bases between them. The CDR3 consists of 12 residues. The chain's CDR3 is CAGSQGTYGYTF. CDR3 bases: TGTGCCGGGAGTCAGGGGACCTATGGCTACACCTTC.

The chain combines TRBV18 with TRBJ2-1; the match to TRBD2 covers 9 bases. The germline CDR1 and CDR2 sequences are KGHSH and LQKENI. The CDR3 sequence is 14 residues long. The ends lost 3 bases at V and 10 bases at J; junction bases unmatched: 7. CDR3 sequence reads: CASSPPGLASEQFF. The DNA of the CDR3 is TGTGCCAGCTCACCTCCGGGACTAGCTAGCGAGCAGTTCTTC.

The table lists this clone with a few counts. The CDR3 loop is CASSLLQGATNEKLFF. For the CDR3, the DNA is TGTGCCAGCAGCTTACTACAGGGTGCAACTAATGAAAAACTGTTTTTT. This chain links TRBV7-9 with TRBJ1-4; tentative D call: TRBD1 (6 bases). The CDR3 sequence is 16 residues long. Germline V gene sequence: CDR1 SEHNR, CDR2 FQNEAQ (reference sequence). Trimming stripped 2 bases from V and 0 bases from J, with 10 bases between.

The chain links TRBV6-5 to TRBJ2-7; D unresolved. Germline V gives CDR1 MNHEY, CDR2 SVGAGI. V gave up 6 bases and J gave up 6 bases, with 12 bases separating them. There are 12 residues in the CDR3. The CDR3 DNA reads TGTGCCAGCAGACAGAACCTCTTCGAGCAGTACTTC. It is translated as CASRQNLFEQYF.

V usage is TRBV24-1 and J usage is TRBJ1-5; the match to TRBD1 covers 7 bases. The germline gives CDR1 KGHDR, CDR2 SFDVKD. The CDR3 is 16 residues long. Trimming cost V 9 bases and J 1 base; bases outside gene matches: 11. CDR3 coding DNA: TGTGCCACCTCCCGAGGACAGGTCGGGAGCAATCAGCCCCAGCATTTT. It translates to CATSRGQVGSNQPQHF.

CDR3: CASSALGSRDRGEGKLFF. CDR3 DNA: TGTGCCAGCAGCGCCTTGGGGAGCCGGGACAGGGGGGAAGGAAAACTGTTTTTT. The chain couples TRBV9 to TRBJ1-4; TRBD1 agrees at 11 bases. CDR3 length: 18 residues. V shed 3 bases and J 10 bases; nucleotides not matched to a gene: 17. Per germline, CDR1 SGDLS and CDR2 YYNGEE.

CDR3 nucleotides: TGTGCCAGCGGCCAAGGCGGGAGTCCGGGTGAGCAGTACTTC. Its protein is CASGQGGSPGEQYF. The genes are TRBV2 and TRBJ2-7, with 7 bases identical to TRBD2. The CDR3 is 14 amino acids. CDR1 SNHLY and CDR2 FYNNEI come from the germline V gene. The V segment lost 8 bases and the J segment 7 bases; nucleotides outside the gene matches: 14.

This clone was observed a single time. The V and J genes are TRBV29-1 and TRBJ1-1; weak D call: TRBD1 (5 bases). The germline gives CDR1 SQVTM, CDR2 ANQGSEA. This CDR3 comprises 12 residues. V lost 7 bases and J 5 bases, leaving 14 bases between the germline ends. The CDR3 protein is CSAHRQSTEAFF. The CDR3 region has the DNA TGCAGCGCCCACAGACAGAGTACTGAAGCTTTCTTT.

V is TRBV20-1 and J is TRBJ2-7; maybe TRBD1 (5 bases). Per the germline V gene, CDR1 is DFQATT and CDR2 is SNEGSKA (reference sequence). This CDR3 has 14 residues. Deletions cut 3 bases from V and 7 bases from J, with 19 bases between. The chain's CDR3 is CSASPGLGVGEQYF. The CDR3 coding sequence is TGCAGTGCTAGTCCCGGGCTAGGGGTCGGGGAGCAGTACTTC.

In nucleotides, the CDR3 is TGTGCCAGCAGCGTGACATCACGCACAGATACGCAGTATTTT. Protein: CASSVTSRTDTQYF. This chain connects TRBV9 to TRBJ2-3; no clear D. Germline V gene data show CDR1 as SGDLS and CDR2 as YYNGEE. The CDR3 consists of 14 residues. V lost 2 bases to trimming and J lost 1 base, with 8 bases between them.

The V call is TRBV6-6, the J call TRBJ2-2; the D gene is possibly TRBD2 (6 bases). Germline CDR1 and CDR2: MNHNY and SVGAGI (reference sequence). The CDR3 runs to 16 residues. V dropped 7 bases and J dropped 4 bases, with 19 bases sitting between them. CDR3: CASKLPEGQGTGELFF. The DNA for the CDR3 is TGTGCCAGCAAATTACCGGAGGGCCAGGGCACCGGGGAGCTGTTTTTT.

The chain recombines TRBV28 with TRBJ1-5; 7 bases align to TRBD1. The germline gives CDR1 MDHEN, CDR2 SYDVKM. This CDR3 region has 15 residues. Trimming at V came to 4 bases and at J to 0 bases, leaving 3 bases not matched to a gene. The CDR3, as DNA: TGTGCCAGCAGTTACGACAGGGTTAGCAATCAGCCCCAGCATTTT. This encodes CASSYDRVSNQPQHF.

V usage is TRBV15 and J usage is TRBJ2-4; 10 nucleotides match TRBD2. The J segment lost 3 bases and the V segment lost 1 base, leaving 0 bases of the junction unmatched. Germline loops: CDR1 LNHNV, CDR2 YYDKDF (reference sequence). The CDR3 spans 15 residues. The CDR3 loop reads CATSRGTSGKNIQYF. Here the CDR3 DNA reads TGTGCCACCAGCAGAGGGACTAGCGGCAAAAACATTCAGTACTTC. Variable domain in full (rest from reference TRBV15 and TRBJ2-4): DAMVIQNPRYQVTQFGKPVTLSCSQTLNHNVMYWYQQKSSQAPKLLFHYYDKDFNNEADTPDNFQSRRPNTSFCFLDIRSPGLGDTAMYLCATSRGTSGKNIQYFGAGTRLSVL.

The J gene is TRBJ2-7, the V gene TRBV27; perhaps TRBD2 as D (5 bases). The V gene's germline CDR1 is MNHEY and CDR2 SMNVEV (reference sequence). The CDR3 runs to 15 residues. V was shortened by 0 bases and J by 7 bases, with 16 bases between the two germline ends. Here the CDR3 reads CASSLSEGRTGEQYF. The CDR3 DNA follows: TGTGCCAGCAGTTTATCGGAAGGCAGGACGGGGGAGCAGTACTTC.